This record concerns one T cell receptor beta chain sequence. No antigen is known for it. This sample was included in a study of cytomegalovirus exposure and HLA in healthy donors. Study-wide results and caveats: A list of approximately 160 TCR beta chains associated with cytomegalovirus was given. Across donors, most TCRs were seen rarely, yet some public ones were widespread. The classifier was said to identify cytomegalovirus status with high specificity and sensitivity.

The table came from immunoSEQ multiplex PCR; TCRdb's copy has only in-frame clones and leaves some out. The table records 150,000 or so clones, just under 90% of them present only once. The CDR3 has 16 residues. The germline CDR1 and CDR2 sequences are SNHLY and FYNNEI. V lost 3 bases, J lost 0 bases, and 3 bases stayed unmatched. The chain employs TRBV2 and TRBJ2-3; 10 nucleotides agree with TRBD2. Sequencing used PBMCs. The receptor comes from a woman in her twenties or thirties in good health and CMV-seropositive. DNA of the CDR3: TGTGCCAGCAGTGAGCGGGGACTAGCGAGCACAGATACGCAGTATTTT. Its translation is CASSERGLASTDTQYF.